One sample yielded the 14 T cell receptor beta chains listed below, sequenced in a study of beta chain features in type 1 diabetes. Sequenced material consisted of expressed TCRB transcripts (all of the isolated RNA was reverse transcribed). Produced via immunoSEQ multiplex PCR; TCRdb's table is partial and in-frame only. The table has about half a million clones, approximately 30% seen once. The source material was naive CD4+ T cells from blood. These receptors were obtained from a man aged 18 to 30 in good health.

This clone came up a few times. This sequence joins TRBV7-8 and TRBJ1-5; the D gene is possibly TRBD1 (5 bases). Germline CDR1 reads SGHVS; CDR2 reads FQNEAQ. V dropped 6 bases and J dropped 3 bases, with 24 bases sitting between them. The CDR3 extends over 18 amino acids. CDR3 sequence (DNA): TGTGCCAGCAGTCCCGTCCGAGTGGGGCCAATCTACAATCAGCCCCAGCATTTT. Translated, it gives CASSPVRVGPIYNQPQHF.

This clone was recorded a few times. The V gene is TRBV5-4, the J gene TRBJ1-2; D remains unclear. V lost 0 bases and J 4 bases, leaving 10 bases between the germline ends. Germline lookup yields CDR1 SGHNT and CDR2 YYREEE (reference sequence). CDR3 length: 14 residues. CDR3 loop: CASSLGEAGYGYTF. The CDR3 DNA reads TGTGCCAGCAGCTTGGGAGAAGCCGGCTATGGCTACACCTTC.

This clone turned up a few times. V gene TRBV7-9 combines with J gene TRBJ2-7; 8 bases are a match to TRBD2. Trimming at V came to 11 bases and at J to 4 bases, leaving 13 bases not matched to a gene. The length of the CDR3 is 14 residues. Germline CDR1 reads SEHNR; CDR2 reads FQNEAQ (reference sequence). The CDR3 sequence is CAVAPAGEGYEQYF. For the CDR3, the DNA is TGTGCCGTAGCCCCAGCGGGAGAAGGTTACGAGCAGTACTTC.

The CDR3 nucleotides read TGCAGCGTGGCAGGGACTACCTCTAGCACAGATACGCAGTATTTT. Its protein product is CSVAGTTSSTDTQYF. The chain joins TRBV29-1 to TRBJ2-3, with 7 bases that match TRBD2. The V and J ends lost 6 bases and 0 bases, in that order; junction bases with no gene match: 9. The germline gives CDR1 SQVTM, CDR2 ANQGSEA. This CDR3 is 15 amino acids long.

The chain is built from TRBV30 and TRBJ1-2; maybe TRBD1 (5 bases). Germline V gene sequence: CDR1 GTSNPN, CDR2 SVGIG (reference sequence). This CDR3 spans 12 amino acids. V was shortened by 2 bases and J by 3 bases, with 7 bases between the two germline ends. The CDR3 sequence: CAWSKGHYGYTF. DNA of the CDR3: TGTGCCTGGAGTAAGGGGCACTATGGCTACACCTTC.

The chain recombines TRBV7-2 with TRBJ1-3; D is uncertain. The germline V and J ends were trimmed by 5 bases and 0 bases, with 11 bases remaining between them. Germline values: CDR1 SGHTA, CDR2 FQGNSA. CDR3 size: 15 residues. For the CDR3, the DNA is TGTGCCAGCAGCCGAGACTGGAACTCTGGAAACACCATATATTTT. It translates to CASSRDWNSGNTIYF.

This clone has more than one count but fewer than ten. V gene TRBV28 combines with J gene TRBJ1-4, with D possibly TRBD1 on 5 matching bases. V was shortened by 3 bases and J by 8 bases, with 13 bases between the two germline ends. Germline V CDR1 and CDR2: MDHEN, SYDVKM. This CDR3 is 14 amino acids long. Here the CDR3 reads CASSFSAGFEKLFF. The CDR3 DNA is TGTGCCAGCAGTTTTTCGGCAGGGTTCGAAAAACTGTTTTTT.

This clone was seen more than once but under ten times. The V call is TRBV7-8, the J call TRBJ2-5; unclear D gene. The CDR3 spans 11 residues. Per germline, CDR1 SGHVS and CDR2 FQNEAQ. V lost 6 bases and J 5 bases, leaving 7 bases between the germline ends. In DNA form, the CDR3 reads TGTGCCAGCAGTCAACGGGAGACCCAGTACTTC. Translating gives CASSQRETQYF.

This chain connects TRBV15 to TRBJ2-2; D perhaps matches TRBD1 (6 bases). Trimming removed 5 bases at V and 6 bases at J, with 16 bases between. The germline V gene has CDR1 LNHNV and CDR2 YYDKDF (reference sequence). The CDR3 has 15 residues. This CDR3 is CATSPRTVRAGELFF. The CDR3 nucleotides are TGTGCCACCAGCCCTCGGACAGTGCGGGCCGGGGAGCTGTTTTTT.

The chain recombines TRBV18 with TRBJ2-5, with D uncertain. The CDR3 has 13 amino acids. Germline CDR1 KGHSH, CDR2 LQKENI. V gave up 1 base and J gave up 2 bases, with 5 bases separating them. The CDR3 loop reads CASSPHIQETQYF. The DNA for the CDR3 is TGTGCCAGCTCACCACATATTCAAGAGACCCAGTACTTC.

The chain couples TRBV7-3 to TRBJ2-1, with TRBD2 matching over 7 bases. The CDR3 has 13 residues. Trimming removed 0 bases from V and 10 bases from J; junction bases left unmatched: 3. CDR1 SGHTA and CDR2 FQGTGA come from the germline V gene. The CDR3 loop reads CASSLTGEGEQFF. CDR3 DNA sequence: TGTGCCAGCAGCTTAACAGGGGAGGGCGAGCAGTTCTTC. Supplemented by reference TRBV7-3 and TRBJ2-1, the full variable domain reads GAGVSQTPSNKVTEKGKYVELRCDPISGHTALYWYRQSLGQGPEFLIYFQGTGAADDSGLPNDRFFAVRPEGSVSTLKIQRTERGDSAVYLCASSLTGEGEQFFGPGTRLTVL.

This clone was recorded a few times. This chain connects TRBV25-1 to TRBJ2-7; D is undetermined. The CDR3 is 12 amino acids. Trimming took 3 bases from V and 9 from J, leaving 12 bases between them. Germline V gives CDR1 MGHDK, CDR2 SYGVNS. The CDR3: CASSDGIAGQYF. For the CDR3, the DNA is TGTGCCAGCAGTGACGGTATCGCAGGGCAGTACTTC.

This chain connects TRBV1 to TRBJ2-7. TRBV1 is an annotated pseudogene. This CDR3 is built from 16 residues. CDR3 DNA sequence: TGCACCAGCAGCCAAGCAAGTAGCGCAGGGAGCTACGAGCAGTACTTC. Amino acids: CTSSQASSAGSYEQYF.

CDR3: CSVDYGTDTGELFF. CDR3 DNA sequence: TGCAGCGTTGATTATGGGACGGACACCGGGGAGCTGTTTTTT. This chain uses TRBV29-1 with TRBJ2-2; D may correspond to TRBD1 or TRBD2 (5 bases each). The CDR3 loop spans 14 amino acids. Germline lookup yields CDR1 SQVTM and CDR2 ANQGSEA. V lost 3 bases and J lost 3, with 11 bases in between.